This T cell receptor beta chain was recorded in a study of CD8+ T cells in alopecia areata. Study information: Patients in the treated group were given tofacitinib by mouth, 5 to 10 mg twice a day.

Treatment indicated: oral pan-JAK inhibitor, 5-10 mg twice daily. Once RNA had been extracted, it was reverse transcribed into cDNA to act as the sequencing template. Generated by immunoSEQ multiplex PCR, the TCRdb table keeps only in-frame clones and is missing some. Of 95,000 to 110,000 clones listed, 84% were seen once; the top ten hold over 20%. The CDR3 spans 13 residues. V was clipped by 5 bases and J by 4 bases, with 10 bases between them. Germline values: CDR1 SEHNR, CDR2 FQNEAQ (reference sequence). This specimen consisted of CD8+ T cells sorted from blood, obtained at week 24, from a patient treated with tofacitinib. The chain carries TRBV7-9 and TRBJ2-3, with no clear D. This TCR derives from a human donor with alopecia areata. CDR3 DNA: TGTGCCAGCAGCCACGGACCCCCAGATACGCAGTATTTT. It codes for CASSHGPPDTQYF.